The 30 T cell receptor beta chains given below trace back to one sample, sequenced in a study of cytomegalovirus exposure and HLA in healthy donors (dated by TCRdb to the late 2010s). Library preparation was by the immunoSEQ multiplex PCR assay. For the multiplex PCR, a mixture combining 60 forward primers for TCR Vbeta segments and 13 reverse primers for TCR Jbeta segments was used. TCRdb retrieved this table from immuneACCESS and kept in-frame rearrangements only. Not all clones are present; in checked studies, unresolved V genes account for under half, and no reason is known for the remainder. This sample has some 140,000 clones in its table, and about 70% of those were observed once. The ten largest clones add up to approximately 3% of the sample. The sequenced material came from PBMCs. The receptor set was obtained from a man between 18 and 29 years old in good health and CMV-seronegative.

On this clone itself: Distinct nucleotide sequences in the sample also encode this CDR3. V gene TRBV9 combines with J gene TRBJ2-5; 9 positions match TRBD1. Looked up from germline, CDR1 is SGDLS and CDR2 is YYNGEE. The CDR3 spans 15 residues. The V segment lost 0 bases and the J segment 1 base; nucleotides outside the gene matches: 1. The DNA of the CDR3 is TGTGCCAGCAGCGTAGGGACAGGGGTCCAAGAGACCCAGTACTTC. Translated: CASSVGTGVQETQYF.

This chain connects TRBV10-3 to TRBJ2-5, with 7 nucleotides matching TRBD2. This CDR3 has 12 residues. Germline CDR1 ENHRY, CDR2 SYGVKD. J gave up 11 bases and V 7 bases, and 10 bases lay outside the gene matches. The CDR3 bases are TGTGCCATCACTGACCTGGCGGGAGAGCAGTACTTC. Protein: CAITDLAGEQYF.

The chain carries TRBV11-3 and TRBJ2-1; D possibly corresponds to TRBD1 (5 bases). The CDR3 totals 14 residues. With 4 bases removed from V and 6 bases from J, the gap between germline ends came to 13 bases. The germline gives CDR1 SGHNT, CDR2 YENEEA. The CDR3 DNA reads TGTGCCAGCAGCTGGCACCCAGGGTCCAATGAGCAGTTCTTC. Its protein is CASSWHPGSNEQFF.

Here the CDR3 reads CASSEDAGTEAFF. Written as DNA, the CDR3 is TGTGCCAGCAGTGAAGATGCGGGCACTGAAGCTTTCTTT. This chain joins TRBV2 and TRBJ1-1; D is uncertain. The germline gives CDR1 SNHLY, CDR2 FYNNEI. This CDR3 region has 13 residues. The ends were cut back, 1 base at V and 4 bases at J, with 7 bases in the middle.

The J gene is TRBJ2-1, the V gene TRBV7-8; TRBD2 is a possible D gene (6 bases). The CDR3 covers 16 residues. Trimming removed 5 bases from V and 0 bases from J, with 14 bases in between. Germline V gene lookup returns CDR1 SGHVS and CDR2 FQNEAQ. In DNA, the CDR3 is TGTGCCAGCAGCGCAGGCCGGGACTTCTCCTACAATGAGCAGTTCTTC. It codes for CASSAGRDFSYNEQFF.

The chain employs TRBV4-1 and TRBJ1-5, with D perhaps TRBD1 (5 bases). The CDR3 has 16 residues. V lost 2 bases and J 7 bases, leaving 18 bases between the germline ends. Looked up from germline, CDR1 is MGHRA and CDR2 is YSYEKL. In DNA, the CDR3 is TGCGCCAGCAGCCAACTCGCAGGGTTTGTTTCGCAGCCCCAGCATTTT. Encoded protein: CASSQLAGFVSQPQHF.

V is TRBV30 and J is TRBJ2-4, with D maybe TRBD1 (6 bases). The ends were cut back, 3 bases at V and 12 bases at J, with 18 bases in the middle. CDR1 and CDR2 (germline): GTSNPN, SVGIG (reference sequence). The length of the CDR3 is 13 residues. This CDR3 is CAWSGWGQGCQYF. DNA for the CDR3: TGTGCCTGGAGCGGTTGGGGGCAGGGTTGTCAGTACTTC. Filled out from reference TRBV30 and TRBJ2-4, the complete variable domain reads SQTIHQWPATLVQPVGSPLSLECTVEGTSNPNLYWYRQAAGRGLQLLFYSVGIGQISSEVPQNLSASRPQDRQFILSSKKLLLSDSGFYLCAWSGWGQGCQYFGAGTRLSVL.

Of note for this clone: This same CDR3 is encoded by further DNA sequences in the sample. The chain uses TRBV7-3 and TRBJ2-1; 11 nucleotides line up with TRBD2. CDR3 length: 15 residues. CDR1 and CDR2 from the germline V gene are SGHTA and FQGTGA. The trim removed 5 bases at V and 5 bases at J, leaving 5 bases unmatched. The CDR3 region has the DNA TGTGCCAGCAGCCTACTAGCGGGGGTAAACAATGAGCAGTTCTTC. Translation: CASSLLAGVNNEQFF.

This clone was observed once. The chain combines TRBV29-1 with TRBJ1-2; D perhaps matches TRBD1 (5 bases). The germline V gene has CDR1 SQVTM and CDR2 ANQGSEA. Trimming removed 7 bases at V and 3 bases at J, with 15 bases between. CDR3 length equals 13 residues. The CDR3 DNA sequence: TGCAGCGCCAGAGACCAGGGTGACTATGGCTACACCTTC. Translating gives CSARDQGDYGYTF.

V gene TRBV30 combines with J gene TRBJ2-3, with a possible D match to TRBD1 (6 bases). Germline values: CDR1 GTSNPN, CDR2 SVGIG (reference sequence). Trimming stripped 1 base from V and 5 bases from J, with 7 bases between. The CDR3 runs 12 residues. DNA of the CDR3: TGTGCCTGGAGTGCACAGGGAGATACGCAGTATTTT. Translated: CAWSAQGDTQYF.

This rearrangement joins TRBV6-4 to TRBJ2-1; TRBD1 matches at 8 bases. The CDR3 sequence is 15 residues long. The germline CDR1 and CDR2 sequences are MRHNA and SNTAGT. With 7 bases clipped from V and 3 bases from J, the junction kept 8 bases outside the gene matches. CDR3 nucleotide sequence: TGTGCCAGCAAAATCGACAGGGGAGTCTACAATGAGCAGTTCTTC. Protein product: CASKIDRGVYNEQFF.

CDR3 residues: CASSLEDRGPLHF. DNA for the CDR3: TGCGCCAGCAGCTTGGAAGACAGGGGTCCACTCCACTTT. The chain carries TRBV5-1 and TRBJ1-6; the match to TRBD1 covers 8 bases. Losses at the gene ends were 0 bases for V and 16 bases for J; bases not matched to a gene: 6. Per the germline V gene, CDR1 is SGHRS and CDR2 is YFSETQ. The CDR3 consists of 13 residues.

The chain combines TRBV6-4 with TRBJ2-1, with no clear D. Per the germline V gene, CDR1 is MRHNA and CDR2 is SNTAGT. The CDR3 runs to 16 residues. Trimming pared 7 bases from V and 3 bases from J, leaving 19 bases between. The CDR3 DNA is TGTGCCAGCACTGTCCCCCTAAAGTACCTCTACAATGAGCAGTTCTTC. This gives the protein CASTVPLKYLYNEQFF.

This clone was counted a few times. This chain joins TRBV6-1 and TRBJ2-2, with 7 bases fitting TRBD2. Germline V CDR1 and CDR2: MNHNS, SASEGT. V shed 2 bases and J 4 bases; nucleotides not matched to a gene: 4. The CDR3 is 15 residues long. CDR3 amino acids: CASSEWPSGTGELFF. The CDR3 region has the DNA TGTGCCAGCAGTGAATGGCCTAGCGGCACCGGGGAGCTGTTTTTT.

This clone was counted a few times. A junction boundary mismatches the germline segment, possibly from a read error. The V call is TRBV7-6, the J call TRBJ2-4, with a possible D match to TRBD2 (5 bases). CDR3 size: 14 residues. Germline CDR1 reads SGHVS; CDR2 reads FNYEAQ. The CDR3 DNA reads as TGTGCCAGCAGCTTATGGGGAGCTAAAAACAGTCAGTACTTC. This sequence encodes CASSLWGAKNSQYF.

The genes are TRBV2 and TRBJ1-1; D might be TRBD1 (6 bases). With 7 bases removed from V and 6 bases from J, the gap between germline ends came to 15 bases. In germline, CDR1 is SNHLY, CDR2 FYNNEI. The CDR3 consists of 13 residues. The CDR3 loop is CASNTRDMAEAFF. The CDR3 nucleotides read TGTGCCAGCAACACAAGGGACATGGCTGAAGCTTTCTTT.

The chain recombines TRBV10-1 with TRBJ2-2; tentative D call: TRBD1 (6 bases). With 6 bases removed from V and 4 bases from J, the gap between germline ends came to 9 bases. Germline V gives CDR1 WNHNN, CDR2 SYGVQD (reference sequence). CDR3 length: 13 residues. CDR3 nucleotides: TGCGCCAGCAGCGCAGGGGTCACCGGGGAGCTGTTTTTT. Translating gives CASSAGVTGELFF.

This chain connects TRBV6-1 to TRBJ1-2; 11 bases map to TRBD1. CDR1 and CDR2 from the germline V gene are MNHNS and SASEGT. V lost 5 bases to trimming and J lost 4 bases; unmatched junction nucleotides: 6. The CDR3 runs 15 residues. The CDR3 nucleotides read TGTGCCAGCAGTAATGCCGGGACAGGGGGCTATGGCTACACCTTC. Amino acids: CASSNAGTGGYGYTF.

V usage is TRBV7-9 and J usage is TRBJ2-7, with 7 nucleotides matching TRBD1. The germline V gene has CDR1 SEHNR and CDR2 FQNEAQ (reference sequence). The CDR3 covers 15 residues. The V gene end was trimmed by 5 bases and the J gene end by 6 bases; junction bases not matched to a gene: 13. The CDR3 DNA follows: TGTGCCAGCAGCCGAGGGGGCACTAACCCCTTCGAGCAGTACTTC. Residues: CASSRGGTNPFEQYF.

The chain employs TRBV7-9 and TRBJ1-2, with 7 bases lining up with TRBD1. Trimming took 5 bases from V and 4 from J; bases not matched to a gene: 7. Germline CDR1 and CDR2: SEHNR and FQNEAQ (reference sequence). There are 14 residues in the CDR3. The CDR3 protein is CASSLGQDLYGYTF. In DNA form, the CDR3 reads TGTGCCAGCAGCCTAGGACAGGATCTCTATGGCTACACCTTC.

This clone was recorded once. The chain uses TRBV5-1 and TRBJ1-1, with D tentatively TRBD1 (6 bases). This CDR3 is 14 amino acids long. CDR1 and CDR2 (germline): SGHRS, YFSETQ. Trimming left V 2 bases short and J 2 bases short, with 10 bases between. The DNA for the CDR3 is TGCGCCAGCAGCTTCAGGGGACCTAACACTGAAGCTTTCTTT. This codes for CASSFRGPNTEAFF.

This clone came up once. The chain combines TRBV5-1 with TRBJ2-2, with D perhaps TRBD1 (6 bases). This CDR3 is built from 13 residues. CDR1 is SGHRS, CDR2 YFSETQ, per germline. Trimming pared 4 bases from V and 7 bases from J, leaving 11 bases between. The CDR3 sequence is CASSITGNGELFF. CDR3 sequence (DNA): TGCGCCAGCAGCATTACAGGGAACGGGGAGCTGTTTTTT.

The gene calls are TRBV9 and TRBJ2-5; the match to TRBD2 covers 11 bases. This CDR3 spans 15 amino acids. The V gene's germline CDR1 is SGDLS and CDR2 YYNGEE. V gave up 2 bases and J gave up 5 bases; unmatched junction bases: 5. As DNA, the CDR3 is TGTGCCAGCAGCGTCCTCGGGACTAGCGGCGAGACCCAGTACTTC. Protein: CASSVLGTSGETQYF. The full variable domain, completed using reference TRBV9 and TRBJ2-5, is DSGVTQTPKHLITATGQRVTLRCSPRSGDLSVYWYQQSLDQGLQFLIQYYNGEERAKGNILERFSAQQFPDLHSELNLSSLELGDSALYFCASSVLGTSGETQYFGPGTRLLVL.

This chain joins TRBV10-2 and TRBJ1-6; D perhaps matches TRBD1 (5 bases). Between the trimmed V and J ends, which lost 3 bases and 3 bases, there was a span of 12 bases. Germline assignment: CDR1 WSHSY and CDR2 SAAADI. The CDR3 runs to 16 residues. Written as DNA, the CDR3 is TGCGCCAGCAGTGATCCGACAGTCCACTATAATTCACCCCTCCACTTT. Translated, it gives CASSDPTVHYNSPLHF.

The chain is built from TRBV7-6 and TRBJ2-2; maybe TRBD2 (5 bases). V lost 6 bases and J lost 5, with 13 bases in between. The CDR3 covers 14 residues. Per germline, CDR1 SGHVS and CDR2 FNYEAQ. In DNA, the CDR3 is TGTGCCAGCAGTCAATTCGGGGATACCGGGGAGCTGTTTTTT. This codes for CASSQFGDTGELFF.

Points on this clone: The germline gene is not matched at one end of the junction; a read error may be the cause. The rearrangement uses TRBV7-9 and TRBJ2-7; 10 bases line up with TRBD1. This CDR3 contains 14 residues. The V gene's germline CDR1 is SEHNR and CDR2 FQNEAQ (reference sequence). CDR3 coding DNA: TGTGCCAGCAGTGACAGGGGGCGAGCCTACCAGCAGTACTTC. Translating gives CASSDRGRAYQQYF.

This clone was seen only a few times. The V and J genes are TRBV5-1 and TRBJ1-6; D is perhaps TRBD1 (5 bases). V was shortened by 0 bases and J by 11 bases, with 15 bases between the two germline ends. Germline lookup yields CDR1 SGHRS and CDR2 YFSETQ. The CDR3 consists of 15 residues. The CDR3 region is CASSLAGVGRTPLHF. In DNA form, the CDR3 reads TGCGCCAGCAGCTTGGCGGGGGTCGGGCGAACACCCCTCCACTTT.

This clone has just one count. The rearrangement links TRBV4-1 to TRBJ2-5; maybe TRBD2 (6 bases). V was pared by 5 bases and J by 3 bases, with 22 bases between. Germline V gene sequence: CDR1 MGHRA, CDR2 YSYEKL. The CDR3 consists of 17 residues. The DNA of the CDR3 is TGCGCCAGCAGCGTGCGGGACGGACCCCGAGTTGAAGAGACCCAGTACTTC. Amino acids: CASSVRDGPRVEETQYF.

This sequence joins TRBV6-1 and TRBJ1-2; TRBD1 matches at 9 bases. The CDR3 consists of 14 residues. With 1 base clipped from V and 3 bases from J, the junction kept 0 bases outside the gene matches. From germline, CDR1 is MNHNS and CDR2 SASEGT. CDR3: CASSEGDRDYGYTF. The CDR3 DNA reads as TGTGCCAGCAGTGAAGGGGACAGGGACTATGGCTACACCTTC.

This clone was seen just once. This chain links TRBV5-1 with TRBJ1-6; 7 positions match TRBD1. The CDR3 extends over 15 amino acids. Trimming cost V 3 bases and J 4 bases; bases outside gene matches: 4. The V gene's germline CDR1 is SGHRS and CDR2 YFSETQ. The CDR3 sequence is CASSSMTGYNSPLHF. As DNA, the CDR3 is TGCGCCAGCAGCTCGATGACAGGGTATAATTCACCCCTCCACTTT.